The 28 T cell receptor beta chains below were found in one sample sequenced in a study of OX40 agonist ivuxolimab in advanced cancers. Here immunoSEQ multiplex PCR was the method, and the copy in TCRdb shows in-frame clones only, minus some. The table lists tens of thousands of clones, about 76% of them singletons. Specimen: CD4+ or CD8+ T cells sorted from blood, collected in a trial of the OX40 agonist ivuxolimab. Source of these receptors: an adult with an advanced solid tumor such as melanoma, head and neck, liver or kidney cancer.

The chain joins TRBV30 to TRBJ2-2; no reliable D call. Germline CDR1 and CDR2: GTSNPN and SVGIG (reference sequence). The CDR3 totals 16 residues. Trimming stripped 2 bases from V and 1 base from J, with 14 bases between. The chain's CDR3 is CAWSPPSRGNTGELFF. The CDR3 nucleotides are TGTGCCTGGAGTCCGCCCAGCCGAGGGAACACCGGGGAGCTGTTTTTT.

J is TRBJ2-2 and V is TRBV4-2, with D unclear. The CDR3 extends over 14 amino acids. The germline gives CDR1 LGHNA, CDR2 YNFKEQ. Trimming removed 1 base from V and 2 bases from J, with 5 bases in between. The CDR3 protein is CASSQVHNTGELFF. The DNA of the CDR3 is TGTGCCAGCAGCCAAGTCCATAACACCGGGGAGCTGTTTTTT.

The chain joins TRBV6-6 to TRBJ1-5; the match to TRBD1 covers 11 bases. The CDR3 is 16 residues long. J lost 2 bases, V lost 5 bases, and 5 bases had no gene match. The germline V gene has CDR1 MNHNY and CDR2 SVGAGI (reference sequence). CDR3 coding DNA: TGTGCCAGCAGTACCGGACAGGGGGCAGGCAATCAGCCCCAGCATTTT. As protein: CASSTGQGAGNQPQHF.

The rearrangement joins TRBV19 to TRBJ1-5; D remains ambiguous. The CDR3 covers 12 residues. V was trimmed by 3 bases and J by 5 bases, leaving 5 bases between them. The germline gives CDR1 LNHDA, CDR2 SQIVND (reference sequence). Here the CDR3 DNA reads TGTGCCAGTAGTATTTTTTATCAGCCCCAGCATTTT. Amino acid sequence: CASSIFYQPQHF.

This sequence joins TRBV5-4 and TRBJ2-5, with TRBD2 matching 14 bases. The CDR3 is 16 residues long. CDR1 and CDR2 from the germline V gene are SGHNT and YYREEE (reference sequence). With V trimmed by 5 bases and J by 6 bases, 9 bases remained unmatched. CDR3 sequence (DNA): TGTGCCAGCAGGGGGGGACTAGCGGGAGAACTGAAGACCCAGTACTTC. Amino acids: CASRGGLAGELKTQYF.

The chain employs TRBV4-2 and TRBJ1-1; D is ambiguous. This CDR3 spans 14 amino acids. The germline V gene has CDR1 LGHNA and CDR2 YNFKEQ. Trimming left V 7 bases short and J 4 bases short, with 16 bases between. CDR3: CASKETRWSTEAFF. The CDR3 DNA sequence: TGTGCCAGCAAAGAGACACGATGGAGCACTGAAGCTTTCTTT.

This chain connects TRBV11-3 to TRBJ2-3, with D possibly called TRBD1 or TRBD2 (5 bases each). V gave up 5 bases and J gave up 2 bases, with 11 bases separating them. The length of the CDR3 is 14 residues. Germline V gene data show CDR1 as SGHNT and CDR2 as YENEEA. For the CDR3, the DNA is TGTGCCAGCAGCGGAAGGGACGCCACAGATACGCAGTATTTT. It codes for CASSGRDATDTQYF.

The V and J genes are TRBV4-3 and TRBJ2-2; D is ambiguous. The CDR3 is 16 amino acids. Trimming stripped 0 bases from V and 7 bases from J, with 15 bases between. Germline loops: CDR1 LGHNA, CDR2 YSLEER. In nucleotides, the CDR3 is TGCGCCAGCAGCCAAGAGGCTTTGATCGGAGACGGGGAGCTGTTTTTT. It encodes CASSQEALIGDGELFF.

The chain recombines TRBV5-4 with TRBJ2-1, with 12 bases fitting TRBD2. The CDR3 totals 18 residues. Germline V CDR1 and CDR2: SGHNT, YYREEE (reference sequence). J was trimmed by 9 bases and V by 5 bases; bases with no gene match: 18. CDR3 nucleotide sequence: TGTGCCAGCAGAGACCGGACTAGCGGGGTGGGGGAAGGATTTGAGCAGTTCTTC. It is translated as CASRDRTSGVGEGFEQFF.

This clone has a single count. The CDR3 DNA is TGTGCCAGCAGTTCCTTCCGACAGGGAGGGACTGAAGCTTTCTTT. This encodes CASSSFRQGGTEAFF. The V and J genes are TRBV6-5 and TRBJ1-1, with 7 bases aligning to TRBD1. Per germline, CDR1 MNHEY and CDR2 SVGAGI. V was clipped by 4 bases and J by 5 bases; unmatched bases: 10. This CDR3 is 15 amino acids long.

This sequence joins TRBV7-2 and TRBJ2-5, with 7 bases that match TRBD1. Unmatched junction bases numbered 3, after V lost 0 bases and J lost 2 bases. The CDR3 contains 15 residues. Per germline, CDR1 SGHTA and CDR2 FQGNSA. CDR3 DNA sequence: TGTGCCAGCAGCTTAGCCAGGGGGTGGCAAGAGACCCAGTACTTC. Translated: CASSLARGWQETQYF.

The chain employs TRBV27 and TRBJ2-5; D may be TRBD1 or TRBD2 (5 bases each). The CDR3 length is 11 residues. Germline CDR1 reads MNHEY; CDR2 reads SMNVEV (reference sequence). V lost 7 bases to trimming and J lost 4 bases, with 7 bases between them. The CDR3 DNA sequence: TGTGCCAGCAAGGGGAGAGAGACCCAGTACTTC. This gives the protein CASKGRETQYF.

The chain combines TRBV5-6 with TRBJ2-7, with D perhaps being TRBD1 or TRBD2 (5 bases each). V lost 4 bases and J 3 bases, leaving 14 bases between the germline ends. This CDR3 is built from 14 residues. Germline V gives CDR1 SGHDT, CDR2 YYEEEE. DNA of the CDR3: TGTGCCAGCAGCACGGGGACGGGGAACTACGAGCAGTACTTC. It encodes CASSTGTGNYEQYF.

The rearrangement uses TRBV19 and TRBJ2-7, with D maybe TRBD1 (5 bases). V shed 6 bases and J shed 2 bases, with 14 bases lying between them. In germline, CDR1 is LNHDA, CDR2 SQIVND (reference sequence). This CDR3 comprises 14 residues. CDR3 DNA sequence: TGTGCCAGTAGCGAATCAGGGCCCACCTACGAGCAGTACTTC. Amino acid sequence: CASSESGPTYEQYF. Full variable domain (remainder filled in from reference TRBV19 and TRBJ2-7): DGGITQSPKYLFRKEGQNVTLSCEQNLNHDAMYWYRQDPGQGLRLIYYSQIVNDFQKGDIAEGYSVSREKKESFPLTVTSAQKNPTAFYLCASSESGPTYEQYFGPGTRLTVT.

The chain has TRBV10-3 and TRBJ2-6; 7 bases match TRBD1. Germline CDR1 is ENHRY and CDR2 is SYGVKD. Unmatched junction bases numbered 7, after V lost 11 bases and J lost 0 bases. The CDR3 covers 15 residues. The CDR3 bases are TGTGCCGTCGGACAGGTGGGCTCTGGGGCCAACGTCCTGACTTTC. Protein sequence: CAVGQVGSGANVLTF.

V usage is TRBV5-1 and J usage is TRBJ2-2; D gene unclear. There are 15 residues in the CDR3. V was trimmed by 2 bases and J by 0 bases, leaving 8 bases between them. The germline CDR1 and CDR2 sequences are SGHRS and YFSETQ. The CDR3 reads CASSFDLANTGELFF. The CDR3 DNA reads TGCGCCAGCAGCTTCGACCTTGCGAACACCGGGGAGCTGTTTTTT.

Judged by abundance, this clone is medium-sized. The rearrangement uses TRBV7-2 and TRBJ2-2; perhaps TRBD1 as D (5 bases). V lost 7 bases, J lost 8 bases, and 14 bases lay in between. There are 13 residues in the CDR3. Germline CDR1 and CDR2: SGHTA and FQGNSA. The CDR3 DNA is TGTGCCAGCATCGGAAAGGGGTTAGGGGAGCTGTTTTTT. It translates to CASIGKGLGELFF.

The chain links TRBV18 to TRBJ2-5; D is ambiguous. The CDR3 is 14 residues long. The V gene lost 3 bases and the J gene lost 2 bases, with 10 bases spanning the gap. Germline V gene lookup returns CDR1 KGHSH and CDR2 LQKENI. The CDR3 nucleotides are TGTGCCAGCTCACCGCCCGGCAGACAAGAGACCCAGTACTTC. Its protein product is CASSPPGRQETQYF.

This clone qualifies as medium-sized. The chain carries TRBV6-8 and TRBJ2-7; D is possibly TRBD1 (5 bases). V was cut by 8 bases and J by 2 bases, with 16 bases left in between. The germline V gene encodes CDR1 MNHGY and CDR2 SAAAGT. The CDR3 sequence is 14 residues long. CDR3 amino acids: CASPLQGATYEQYF. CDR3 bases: TGTGCCAGCCCACTCCAGGGCGCGACCTACGAGCAGTACTTC.

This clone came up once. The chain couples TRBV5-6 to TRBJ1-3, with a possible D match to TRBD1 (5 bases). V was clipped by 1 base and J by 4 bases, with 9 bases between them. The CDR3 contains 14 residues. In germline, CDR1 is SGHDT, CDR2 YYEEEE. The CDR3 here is CASSLKGSGNTIYF. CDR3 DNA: TGTGCCAGCAGCTTGAAGGGGTCGGGAAACACCATATATTTT.

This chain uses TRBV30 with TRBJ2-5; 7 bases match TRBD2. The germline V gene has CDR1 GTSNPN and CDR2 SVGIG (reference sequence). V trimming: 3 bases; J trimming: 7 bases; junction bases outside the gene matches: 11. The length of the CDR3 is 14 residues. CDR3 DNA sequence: TGTGCCTGGAGACGAGCGGGGTCCCAGGGGACCCAGTACTTC. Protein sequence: CAWRRAGSQGTQYF.

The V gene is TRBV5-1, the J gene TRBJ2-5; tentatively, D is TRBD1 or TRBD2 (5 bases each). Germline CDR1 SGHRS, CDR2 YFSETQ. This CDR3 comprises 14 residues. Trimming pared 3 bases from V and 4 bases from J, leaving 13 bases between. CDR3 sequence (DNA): TGCGCCAGCAGCTCTGGGACGGTTCGAGAGACCCAGTACTTC. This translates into CASSSGTVRETQYF. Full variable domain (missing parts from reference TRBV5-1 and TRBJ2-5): KAGVTQTPRYLIKTRGQQVTLSCSPISGHRSVSWYQQTPGQGLQFLFEYFSETQRNKGNFPGRFSGRQFSNSRSEMNVSTLELGDSALYLCASSSGTVRETQYFGPGTRLLVL.

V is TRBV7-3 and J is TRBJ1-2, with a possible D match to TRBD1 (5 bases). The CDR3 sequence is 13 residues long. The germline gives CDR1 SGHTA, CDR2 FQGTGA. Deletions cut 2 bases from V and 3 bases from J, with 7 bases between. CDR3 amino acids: CASSLGTYYGYTF. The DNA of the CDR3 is TGTGCCAGCAGCTTAGGGACGTACTATGGCTACACCTTC.

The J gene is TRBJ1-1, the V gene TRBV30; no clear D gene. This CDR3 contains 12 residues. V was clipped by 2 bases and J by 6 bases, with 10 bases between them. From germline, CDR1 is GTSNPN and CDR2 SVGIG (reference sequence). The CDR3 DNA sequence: TGTGCCTGGAGTCCTATTCAGGCTGAAGCTTTCTTT. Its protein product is CAWSPIQAEAFF. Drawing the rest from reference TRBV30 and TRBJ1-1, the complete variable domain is SQTIHQWPATLVQPVGSPLSLECTVEGTSNPNLYWYRQAAGRGLQLLFYSVGIGQISSEVPQNLSASRPQDRQFILSSKKLLLSDSGFYLCAWSPIQAEAFFGQGTRLTVV.

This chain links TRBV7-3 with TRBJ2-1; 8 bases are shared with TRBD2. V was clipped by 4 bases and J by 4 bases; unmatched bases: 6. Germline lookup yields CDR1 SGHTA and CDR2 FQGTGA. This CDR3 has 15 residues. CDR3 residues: CASSSGGFIYNEQFF. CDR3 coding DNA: TGTGCCAGCAGCTCGGGGGGGTTTATTTACAATGAGCAGTTCTTC.

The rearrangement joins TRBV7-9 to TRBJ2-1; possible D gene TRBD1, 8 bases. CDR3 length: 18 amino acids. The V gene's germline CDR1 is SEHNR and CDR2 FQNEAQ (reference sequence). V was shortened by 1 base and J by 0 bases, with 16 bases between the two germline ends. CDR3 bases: TGTGCCAGCAGCTTAGACAGGGGGGGGTTTAGCTCCTACAATGAGCAGTTCTTC. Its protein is CASSLDRGGFSSYNEQFF.

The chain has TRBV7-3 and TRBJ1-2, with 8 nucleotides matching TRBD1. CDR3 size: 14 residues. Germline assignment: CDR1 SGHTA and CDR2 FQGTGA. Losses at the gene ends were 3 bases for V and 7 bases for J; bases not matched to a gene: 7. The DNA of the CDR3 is TGTGCCAGCAGCTTCCAGGACAGGGTGTCTGGCTACACCTTC. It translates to CASSFQDRVSGYTF.

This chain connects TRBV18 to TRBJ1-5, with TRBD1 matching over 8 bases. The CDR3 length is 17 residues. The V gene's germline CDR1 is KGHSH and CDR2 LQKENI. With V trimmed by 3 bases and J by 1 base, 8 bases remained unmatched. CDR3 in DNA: TGTGCCAGCTCACCCCAGGACACAGGGGGAAGCAATCAGCCCCAGCATTTT. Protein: CASSPQDTGGSNQPQHF.